The 23 T cell receptor beta chains in this list originate from one sample, sequenced in a study of cytomegalovirus exposure and HLA in healthy donors. The PCR had 60 Vbeta and 13 Jbeta primers. TCRdb's copy holds only in-frame clones and misses some; the assay was immunoSEQ multiplex PCR. Here the sample spans about 110,000 clones, approximately 12% being singletons. Sequencing was performed on PBMCs. The source is a man aged 35-49 years in good health and CMV-seropositive.

V is TRBV5-1 and J is TRBJ2-1; D is ambiguous. The germline V gene encodes CDR1 SGHRS and CDR2 YFSETQ. The ends were cut back, 3 bases at V and 1 base at J, with 23 bases in the middle. This CDR3 is built from 19 residues. The CDR3 bases are TGCGCCAGCAGCTCGAGGTGGCGGAAGGTGGCCAGATCCTACAATGAGCAGTTCTTC. Translation: CASSSRWRKVARSYNEQFF.

In this sample, this clone turned up a few times. This chain uses TRBV5-1 with TRBJ2-5; 14 nucleotides agree with TRBD2. The ends lost 4 bases at V and 5 bases at J; junction bases unmatched: 7. The length of the CDR3 is 16 residues. Germline lookup yields CDR1 SGHRS and CDR2 YFSETQ. CDR3 protein: CASSTGTSGRSETQYF. The CDR3 bases are TGCGCCAGCAGCACAGGGACTAGCGGGAGATCGGAGACCCAGTACTTC.

This clone was observed a few times. This chain joins TRBV2 and TRBJ2-1, with 8 bases identical to TRBD2. V shed 0 bases, J shed 6 bases, and the junction held 13 bases outside the gene matches. The germline V gene encodes CDR1 SNHLY and CDR2 FYNNEI. The CDR3 spans 18 residues. In DNA form, the CDR3 reads TGTGCCAGCAGTGAAGCCGGAGGCAATAGCGGGATTCTCAATGAGCAGTTCTTC. Residues: CASSEAGGNSGILNEQFF.

This clone was found a few times. The gene calls are TRBV27 and TRBJ2-5; 9 bases align to TRBD1. This CDR3 spans 15 amino acids. CDR1 is MNHEY and CDR2 is SMNVEV in the germline V gene (reference sequence). After removal of 6 bases from V and 4 bases from J, the junction contained 9 bases not matched to a gene. The CDR3 DNA follows: TGTGCCAGCAGACAACAGGGGGCCGGCACAGAGACCCAGTACTTC. Translation: CASRQQGAGTETQYF.

The V and J genes are TRBV5-1 and TRBJ2-7; TRBD1 matches 9 bases. Unmatched junction bases numbered 9, after V lost 0 bases and J lost 5 bases. The germline gives CDR1 SGHRS, CDR2 YFSETQ. The CDR3 sequence is 16 residues long. The CDR3 DNA sequence: TGCGCCAGCAGCTTGGCCCGGGACAGGGATATCGACGAGCAGTACTTC. It specifies CASSLARDRDIDEQYF.

This clone came up a few times. The rearrangement joins TRBV6-5 to TRBJ2-5; 9 bases are shared with TRBD1. V shed 5 bases and J 5 bases; nucleotides not matched to a gene: 6. Germline CDR1 is MNHEY and CDR2 is SVGAGI. The CDR3 extends over 14 amino acids. This chain's CDR3 is CASSGQGFWETQYF. The DNA of the CDR3 is TGTGCCAGCAGTGGACAGGGGTTTTGGGAGACCCAGTACTTC.

This clone was counted only a few times. J is TRBJ2-3 and V is TRBV7-2; weak D call: TRBD2 (6 bases). The CDR3 is 14 amino acids. The germline V gene encodes CDR1 SGHTA and CDR2 FQGNSA. V lost 5 bases and J 6 bases, leaving 15 bases between the germline ends. The CDR3: CASSQRTSLDTQYF. The CDR3 nucleotides read TGTGCCAGCAGCCAAAGAACTAGCTTGGATACGCAGTATTTT.

The rearrangement joins TRBV5-1 to TRBJ1-1; the D gene is possibly TRBD1 (6 bases). Germline V gives CDR1 SGHRS, CDR2 YFSETQ. The CDR3 consists of 15 residues. V lost 2 bases and J 0 bases, leaving 11 bases between the germline ends. CDR3 sequence reads: CASSLATGLNTEAFF. As DNA, the CDR3 is TGCGCCAGCAGCTTAGCGACAGGCTTGAACACTGAAGCTTTCTTT.

The CDR3 region is CASKMPGARTTDTQYF. The CDR3 region has the DNA TGCGCCAGCAAAATGCCAGGGGCTCGAACCACAGATACGCAGTATTTT. The rearrangement links TRBV4-1 to TRBJ2-3, with D maybe TRBD1 (6 bases). V dropped 7 bases and J dropped 2 bases, with 19 bases sitting between them. Germline V gives CDR1 MGHRA, CDR2 YSYEKL. This CDR3 comprises 16 residues.

The gene calls are TRBV7-9 and TRBJ1-1; D may be TRBD1 (6 bases). The V and J ends lost 1 base and 5 bases respectively, with 11 bases between them. This CDR3 has 14 residues. Germline assignment: CDR1 SEHNR and CDR2 FQNEAQ (reference sequence). For the CDR3, the DNA is TGTGCCAGCAGCTTAGGTTCAGGGGTTACTGAAGCTTTCTTT. Protein sequence: CASSLGSGVTEAFF.

This chain joins TRBV5-4 and TRBJ2-1; TRBD2 might be the D (6 bases). Between the trimmed V and J ends, which lost 2 bases and 0 bases, there was a span of 12 bases. The germline gives CDR1 SGHNT, CDR2 YYREEE (reference sequence). The CDR3 totals 16 residues. The CDR3 coding sequence is TGTGCCAGCAGCTTTGGGCGGGGAAGCTCCTACAATGAGCAGTTCTTC. Translated, it gives CASSFGRGSSYNEQFF.

This clone was picked up a small number of times. The rearrangement links TRBV19 to TRBJ1-2; D is ambiguous. Trimming cost V 5 bases and J 3 bases, with 10 bases left between them. CDR3 length equals 13 residues. Germline V gene lookup returns CDR1 LNHDA and CDR2 SQIVND (reference sequence). Written as DNA, the CDR3 is TGTGCCAGTAGTCGTACTGAAGACTATGGCTACACCTTC. The encoded protein is CASSRTEDYGYTF. Supplemented by reference TRBV19 and TRBJ1-2, the full variable domain reads DGGITQSPKYLFRKEGQNVTLSCEQNLNHDAMYWYRQDPGQGLRLIYYSQIVNDFQKGDIAEGYSVSREKKESFPLTVTSAQKNPTAFYLCASSRTEDYGYTFGSGTRLTVV.

The V call is TRBV4-1, the J call TRBJ1-1; TRBD1 matches at 9 bases. This CDR3 is built from 17 residues. V shed 0 bases and J 3 bases; nucleotides not matched to a gene: 8. The germline V gene encodes CDR1 MGHRA and CDR2 YSYEKL. CDR3 amino acids: CASSQDGQTGGDTEAFF. As DNA, the CDR3 is TGCGCCAGCAGCCAAGATGGGCAGACAGGGGGGGACACTGAAGCTTTCTTT.

This clone was counted a few times. The chain is built from TRBV5-6 and TRBJ2-7; the match to TRBD2 covers 14 bases. Germline lookup yields CDR1 SGHDT and CDR2 YYEEEE. The CDR3 sequence is 16 residues long. Trimming cost V 6 bases and J 1 base; bases outside gene matches: 6. The CDR3 nucleotides are TGTGCCAGCAAGGGACTAGCGGGAGCTTTTTCCTACGAGCAGTACTTC. Amino acids: CASKGLAGAFSYEQYF.

The chain carries TRBV7-2 and TRBJ2-5; 12 bases are a match to TRBD1. Per germline, CDR1 SGHTA and CDR2 FQGNSA. The ends lost 5 bases at V and 8 bases at J; junction bases unmatched: 9. The CDR3 covers 15 residues. The CDR3 region has the DNA TGTGCCAGCAGCCAAAGATCCGGGACAGGGGGCACCCAGTACTTC. This sequence encodes CASSQRSGTGGTQYF.

This chain joins TRBV4-2 and TRBJ2-6; no reliable D call. V was clipped by 1 base and J by 0 bases, with 7 bases between them. The CDR3 covers 16 residues. The germline V gene has CDR1 LGHNA and CDR2 YNFKEQ. The chain's CDR3 is CASSQVTASGANVLTF. CDR3 sequence (DNA): TGTGCCAGCAGCCAAGTCACAGCCTCTGGGGCCAACGTCCTGACTTTC.

The table lists this clone with a few counts. CDR3 coding DNA: TGTGCCTGTTCACCTCAGGGGGGAACTGGCTACACCTTC. It translates to CACSPQGGTGYTF. This chain connects TRBV30 to TRBJ1-2; TRBD1 aligns across 7 bases. Per germline, CDR1 GTSNPN and CDR2 SVGIG (reference sequence). There are 13 residues in the CDR3. With 6 bases clipped from V and 7 bases from J, the junction kept 11 bases outside the gene matches.

The chain links TRBV18 to TRBJ2-7; D ambiguous. Germline V gene sequence: CDR1 KGHSH, CDR2 LQKENI. This CDR3 is 13 amino acids long. Trimming took 5 bases from V and 6 from J, leaving 14 bases between them. CDR3 in amino acids: CASSSTLSGEQYF. For the CDR3, the DNA is TGTGCCAGCTCATCGACGCTGTCGGGCGAGCAGTACTTC.

This chain links TRBV5-6 with TRBJ2-5, with a possible D match to TRBD2 (6 bases). Looked up from germline, CDR1 is SGHDT and CDR2 is YYEEEE. The CDR3 spans 16 residues. The V and J ends lost 7 bases and 5 bases respectively, with 24 bases between them. The CDR3 DNA is TGTGCCAGCCACAGAATGGAGGGTTGGGCCCCCGAGACCCAGTACTTC. Its translation is CASHRMEGWAPETQYF.

This chain links TRBV7-2 with TRBJ2-3, with TRBD2 matching over 9 bases. V dropped 5 bases and J dropped 4; count of bases not matched to a gene: 4. The CDR3 extends over 14 amino acids. Per germline, CDR1 SGHTA and CDR2 FQGNSA. Written as DNA, the CDR3 is TGTGCCAGCAGCCTCGGACTAGCGTCAGATACGCAGTATTTT. Its protein product is CASSLGLASDTQYF.

The chain combines TRBV29-1 with TRBJ2-3, with D possibly matching TRBD1 (6 bases). Between the trimmed V and J ends, which lost 4 bases and 2 bases, there was a span of 7 bases. This CDR3 comprises 12 residues. Germline loops: CDR1 SQVTM, CDR2 ANQGSEA. CDR3 sequence (DNA): TGCAGCGTTGGGGACAACACAGATACGCAGTATTTT. It translates to CSVGDNTDTQYF.

V is TRBV20-1 and J is TRBJ2-7, with D possibly being TRBD2 (5 bases). The CDR3 has 11 residues. Trimming removed 3 bases from V and 6 bases from J, with 9 bases in between. CDR1 DFQATT and CDR2 SNEGSKA come from the germline V gene (reference sequence). CDR3 in DNA: TGCAGTGCTAGGGACTTGGGCGAGCAGTACTTC. As protein: CSARDLGEQYF.

The genes are TRBV7-9 and TRBJ2-5, with D tentatively TRBD1 (6 bases). The CDR3 extends over 16 amino acids. Deletions cut 1 base from V and 2 bases from J, with 14 bases between. Germline V gene sequence: CDR1 SEHNR, CDR2 FQNEAQ (reference sequence). CDR3 sequence: CASSLGARGQQETQYF. The CDR3 DNA reads TGTGCCAGCAGCTTAGGCGCGAGAGGACAGCAAGAGACCCAGTACTTC.